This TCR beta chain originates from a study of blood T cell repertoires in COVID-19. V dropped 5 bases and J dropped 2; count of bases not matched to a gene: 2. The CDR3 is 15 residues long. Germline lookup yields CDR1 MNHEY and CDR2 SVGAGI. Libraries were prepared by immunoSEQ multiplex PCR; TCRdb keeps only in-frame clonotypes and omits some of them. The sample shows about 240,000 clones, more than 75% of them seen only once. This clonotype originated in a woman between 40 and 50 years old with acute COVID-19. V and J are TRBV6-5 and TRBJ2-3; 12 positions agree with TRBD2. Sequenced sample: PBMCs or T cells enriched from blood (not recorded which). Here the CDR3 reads CASSRLAGATDTQYF. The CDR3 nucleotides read TGTGCCAGCAGTCGACTAGCGGGAGCCACAGATACGCAGTATTTT.